This TCR beta chain stems from a study of cytomegalovirus exposure and HLA in healthy donors. Study-wide context: Ancestry clustering placed more than 80% of several hundred genotyped donors in the Caucasian-associated cluster.

The study ran its PCR with 60 Vbeta and 13 Jbeta primers. Repertoires were generated with immunoSEQ multiplex PCR, while TCRdb's copy carries only in-frame clones and drops some. The data show 90,000 to 100,000 clones, less than 10% seen once. V lost 2 bases to trimming and J lost 2 bases; unmatched junction nucleotides: 5. Per germline, CDR1 MNHNS and CDR2 SASEGT. CDR3 length: 16 residues. Study-wide points: The authors considered a cluster of highly shared sequence variants likely to be a sequencing artifact. The authors listed approximately 160 TCR beta chains as cytomegalovirus-associated. There were some V segments, including TRBV6-2 and TRBV6-3, excluded as indistinguishable.

This clone has just a few counts. Antigen unknown. Within the sample, other DNA sequences also encode this same CDR3. The source is a man between 50 and 59 years old in good health and CMV-seropositive. V and J are TRBV6-1 and TRBJ2-1; TRBD2 agrees at 8 bases. The sample comprised PBMCs. The CDR3 sequence is CASSELPGGTYNEQFF. The CDR3 bases are TGTGCCAGCAGTGAATTACCGGGAGGGACCTACAATGAGCAGTTCTTC.